A single sample gave rise to the 5 T cell receptor beta chains below, sequenced in a study of T cell responses to AZD1222 COVID-19 vaccine. Here immunoSEQ multiplex PCR was the method, and the copy in TCRdb shows in-frame clones only, minus some. The sample holds about 180,000 clones, 85% to 90% seen once. The sample consisted of peripheral blood, taken on day 0 of AZD1222 vaccination. The receptor set was obtained from an adult in good health.

The chain joins TRBV30 to TRBJ1-2; a possible D gene is TRBD1 (5 bases). Germline CDR1 GTSNPN, CDR2 SVGIG (reference sequence). The CDR3 has 16 residues. Trimming pared 0 bases from V and 2 bases from J, leaving 16 bases between. CDR3 region: CAWSVRGAPPNYGYTF. For the CDR3, the DNA is TGTGCCTGGAGTGTAAGGGGTGCGCCCCCCAACTATGGCTACACCTTC.

CDR3 DNA sequence: TGCAGTGCTAGTGTTCCGGGACAGCATAATTCACCCCTCCACTTT. Amino acid sequence: CSASVPGQHNSPLHF. The gene calls are TRBV20-1 and TRBJ1-6; 7 bases match TRBD1. The trim removed 3 bases at V and 5 bases at J, leaving 7 bases unmatched. Germline CDR1 is DFQATT and CDR2 is SNEGSKA (reference sequence). This CDR3 comprises 15 residues.

Here the CDR3 DNA reads TGTGCCAGCAGCTCAAACAGCGTTAATGAAAAACTGTTTTTT. Translating gives CASSSNSVNEKLFF. The chain uses TRBV5-4 and TRBJ1-4; D unresolved. V was shortened by 3 bases and J by 4 bases, with 10 bases between the two germline ends. This CDR3 comprises 14 residues. The germline gives CDR1 SGHNT, CDR2 YYREEE (reference sequence). Full variable domain (rest looked up from reference TRBV5-4 and TRBJ1-4): ETGVTQSPTHLIKTRGQQVTLRCSSQSGHNTVSWYQQALGQGPQFIFQYYREEENGRGNFPPRFSGLQFPNYSSELNVNALELDDSALYLCASSSNSVNEKLFFGSGTQLSVL.

This chain uses TRBV7-3 with TRBJ2-2; no clear D gene. Trimming left V 5 bases short and J 7 bases short, with 11 bases between. Germline V gene sequence: CDR1 SGHTA, CDR2 FQGTGA. The CDR3 extends over 13 amino acids. CDR3 amino acids: CASSLGPDGELFF. CDR3 coding DNA: TGTGCCAGCAGCCTAGGGCCAGACGGGGAGCTGTTTTTT.

This chain joins TRBV11-2 and TRBJ2-5; D is possibly TRBD2 (6 bases). Trimming shortened V by 1 base and J by 2 bases, and 14 bases separated the two germline ends. The CDR3 runs to 16 residues. Germline V lookup: CDR1 SGHAT, CDR2 FQNNGV. The CDR3 here is CASSLGSGGPQETQYF. Here the CDR3 DNA reads TGTGCCAGCAGCTTAGGTAGCGGAGGACCTCAAGAGACCCAGTACTTC.